The 8 T cell receptor beta chains reported below all come from one sample, sequenced in a study of Ad26.COV2.S vaccination and SARS-CoV-2 variants. TCRdb keeps only in-frame clones here, not all; method: immunoSEQ multiplex PCR. The sample consists of around 450,000 clones, roughly 87% of them appearing once. Treatment: 15 to 20 received Ad26.COV2.S at low or high dose, single or two shots; 5 received placebo; per-sample allocation not given. Day 63 after the first injection of vaccine or placebo was the sampling time. The sample in question was peripheral blood, obtained in a trial of Ad26.COV2.S vaccine versus placebo. These receptors originate from a person between 18 and 65 years old who received the Ad26.COV2.S COVID-19 vaccine or a placebo.

V is TRBV19 and J is TRBJ2-7, with unresolved D. The V end lost 2 bases, the J end lost 6 bases, and 17 bases lay between the germline ends. Germline lookup yields CDR1 LNHDA and CDR2 SQIVND (reference sequence). The CDR3 covers 15 residues. CDR3 in amino acids: CASSISQWGSGEQYF. The CDR3 DNA follows: TGTGCCAGTAGTATATCGCAGTGGGGTTCCGGCGAGCAGTACTTC. The full variable domain, with the rest looked up from reference TRBV19 and TRBJ2-7, is DGGITQSPKYLFRKEGQNVTLSCEQNLNHDAMYWYRQDPGQGLRLIYYSQIVNDFQKGDIAEGYSVSREKKESFPLTVTSAQKNPTAFYLCASSISQWGSGEQYFGPGTRLTVT.

V and J are TRBV7-9 and TRBJ1-2, with a weak D call TRBD1 (5 bases). There are 14 residues in the CDR3. V was shortened by 3 bases and J by 1 base, with 9 bases between the two germline ends. CDR1 is SEHNR and CDR2 is FQNEAQ in the germline V gene (reference sequence). The CDR3 region is CASSFGGYNYGYTF. The CDR3 DNA is TGTGCCAGCAGCTTTGGGGGTTATAACTATGGCTACACCTTC.

The rearrangement uses TRBV4-1 and TRBJ1-2; 9 bases fit TRBD1. Germline V gene sequence: CDR1 MGHRA, CDR2 YSYEKL. Trimming at V came to 3 bases and at J to 7 bases, leaving 12 bases not matched to a gene. The CDR3 loop spans 16 amino acids. CDR3 bases: TGCGCCAGCAGCCACGAGTCCGGGACAGGGATGAGTGGCTACACCTTC. It is translated as CASSHESGTGMSGYTF.

This clone was observed a few times. The V call is TRBV7-9, the J call TRBJ1-2, with unresolved D. Germline V gives CDR1 SEHNR, CDR2 FQNEAQ (reference sequence). The CDR3 sequence is 13 residues long. The ends were cut back, 1 base at V and 7 bases at J, with 10 bases in the middle. CDR3 in DNA: TGTGCCAGCAGCTTAGTTGTAGGCGGTGGCTACACCTTC. Its protein product is CASSLVVGGGYTF.

The chain recombines TRBV29-1 with TRBJ2-7, with 8 bases fitting TRBD1. Germline loops: CDR1 SQVTM, CDR2 ANQGSEA. CDR3 length: 14 residues. The J segment lost 6 bases and the V segment lost 0 bases, leaving 7 bases of the junction unmatched. CDR3 loop: CSVEDGRGLREQYF. In nucleotides, the CDR3 is TGCAGCGTTGAAGATGGCAGGGGGCTTCGCGAGCAGTACTTC.

This chain joins TRBV19 and TRBJ1-4; TRBD1 matches at 8 bases. The CDR3 is 16 amino acids. Germline trimming cut 3 bases from V and 3 bases from J; bases unmatched to any gene: 6. The germline CDR1 and CDR2 sequences are LNHDA and SQIVND (reference sequence). The CDR3 DNA is TGTGCCAGTAGTATGGACAGGGCGGACTCTAATGAAAAACTGTTTTTT. Amino acid sequence: CASSMDRADSNEKLFF.

This clone was detected once. The CDR3: CATSRDPQRNQPQHF. The CDR3 DNA reads as TGTGCCACCAGCAGAGATCCCCAGCGCAATCAGCCCCAGCATTTT. The chain has TRBV15 and TRBJ1-5; D is uncertain. The CDR3 loop spans 15 amino acids. Trimming took off 0 bases at V and 2 bases at J, with 8 bases between the two ends. Germline V gene sequence: CDR1 LNHNV, CDR2 YYDKDF (reference sequence).

The chain couples TRBV9 to TRBJ2-1; 10 bases are shared with TRBD1. V gave up 3 bases and J gave up 4 bases; unmatched junction bases: 10. Germline-derived CDR1 and CDR2 are SGDLS and YYNGEE. This CDR3 spans 17 amino acids. The CDR3 protein is CASSGTGTGAMYNEQFF. CDR3 coding DNA: TGTGCCAGCAGCGGAACCGGGACAGGGGCCATGTACAATGAGCAGTTCTTC.